This record covers a single T cell receptor (beta chain). This specimen belongs to a study of shared clonotypes between healthy human individuals. This CDR3 comprises 15 residues. V gave up 6 bases and J gave up 4 bases, with 18 bases separating them. Per the germline V gene, CDR1 is MNHEY and CDR2 is SMNVEV (reference sequence). Using immunoSEQ multiplex PCR, the repertoire was profiled, and TCRdb retains in-frame clones only, with some absent. Of fewer than 400,000 clones in the sample, around 74% were seen once. The chain couples TRBV27 to TRBJ2-5; D gene ambiguous. The clonotype was recovered from a man aged 30-40 years in good health. Sequencing was performed on memory CD4+ T cells sorted from blood. Subset in this sample: CD45RA-negative fraction. Here the CDR3 reads CASSSGRIPRETQYF. The CDR3 DNA sequence: TGTGCCAGCAGCTCAGGACGGATCCCTCGAGAGACCCAGTACTTC.